The 21 T cell receptor beta chains given below trace back to one sample, sequenced in a study of technical replicates of blood from several donors. Generated by immunoSEQ multiplex PCR, the TCRdb table keeps only in-frame clones and is missing some. The sample has 67,000 or so clones, approximately 92% seen once. Specimen: T cells isolated from PBMCs. The receptors shown here come from a human donor in good health.

V gene TRBV28 combines with J gene TRBJ2-7, with 11 positions matching TRBD2. CDR1 MDHEN and CDR2 SYDVKM come from the germline V gene. V lost 1 base to trimming and J lost 5 bases; unmatched junction nucleotides: 1. The CDR3 contains 14 residues. CDR3 DNA sequence: TGTGCCAGCAGTTTATTAGCGGGAGGGGACGAGCAGTACTTC. This codes for CASSLLAGGDEQYF.

The chain joins TRBV19 to TRBJ1-5; no definite D call. In germline, CDR1 is LNHDA, CDR2 SQIVND (reference sequence). V was shortened by 5 bases and J by 3 bases, with 5 bases between the two germline ends. This CDR3 comprises 12 residues. The CDR3 reads CASSGLNQPQHF. Here the CDR3 DNA reads TGTGCCAGTAGTGGGCTCAATCAGCCCCAGCATTTT.

V gene TRBV27 combines with J gene TRBJ1-2, with D perhaps matching TRBD1 (6 bases). The CDR3 covers 14 residues. Trimming cost V 4 bases and J 7 bases, with 16 bases left between them. Looked up from germline, CDR1 is MNHEY and CDR2 is SMNVEV (reference sequence). CDR3 region: CASSSTGPLFGYTF. CDR3 coding DNA: TGTGCCAGCAGTTCGACAGGACCGTTGTTTGGCTACACCTTC.

The rearrangement uses TRBV15 and TRBJ1-2; 9 bases are shared with TRBD1. CDR1 and CDR2 from the germline V gene are LNHNV and YYDKDF (reference sequence). CDR3 length equals 19 residues. After removal of 0 bases from V and 1 base from J, the junction contained 12 bases not matched to a gene. In nucleotides, the CDR3 is TGTGCCACCAGCAGAGATAGGGCCCTCCCGGGACAGGGTAACTATGGCTACACCTTC. The encoded protein is CATSRDRALPGQGNYGYTF.

The chain employs TRBV5-1 and TRBJ2-1; D is perhaps TRBD1 (5 bases). Looked up from germline, CDR1 is SGHRS and CDR2 is YFSETQ. Trimming removed 2 bases at V and 9 bases at J, with 15 bases between. The CDR3 spans 14 residues. Here the CDR3 reads CASSFLDTVAEQFF. For the CDR3, the DNA is TGCGCCAGCAGCTTCTTGGACACAGTGGCTGAGCAGTTCTTC.

In this sample, this clone turned up once. The J gene is TRBJ2-7, the V gene TRBV9, with 8 bases matching TRBD1. Looked up from germline, CDR1 is SGDLS and CDR2 is YYNGEE. There are 14 residues in the CDR3. J lost 4 bases, V lost 3 bases, and 6 bases had no gene match. In nucleotides, the CDR3 is TGTGCCAGCAGCGCGGCAGGGGGCGCGTACGAGCAGTACTTC. Its protein product is CASSAAGGAYEQYF.

J is TRBJ2-3 and V is TRBV10-2; 7 bases match TRBD2. Germline V CDR1 and CDR2: WSHSY, SAAADI. The CDR3 has 17 residues. Trimming took 1 base from V and 3 from J; bases not matched to a gene: 10. For the CDR3, the DNA is TGCGCCAGCAGTGAGTACAAGTTCAGCGGGAAGACAGATACGCAGTATTTT. Its protein is CASSEYKFSGKTDTQYF.

The chain couples TRBV6-1 to TRBJ1-5; 10 bases fit TRBD1. V shed 3 bases and J 2 bases; nucleotides not matched to a gene: 4. CDR3 length: 16 residues. CDR1 MNHNS and CDR2 SASEGT come from the germline V gene. The DNA for the CDR3 is TGTGCCAGCAGTGAGACAGGGGGCTATGGCAATCAGCCCCAGCATTTT. This encodes CASSETGGYGNQPQHF.

The rearrangement uses TRBV30 and TRBJ2-7; TRBD2 matches 12 bases. Germline V lookup: CDR1 GTSNPN, CDR2 SVGIG (reference sequence). The CDR3 runs 13 residues. Unmatched junction bases numbered 7, after V lost 8 bases and J lost 5 bases. CDR3 sequence reads: CARTLAGGNEQYF. Here the CDR3 DNA reads TGTGCCCGGACGCTAGCGGGAGGGAACGAGCAGTACTTC.

The chain has TRBV5-1 and TRBJ2-7; possibly TRBD2 for D (6 bases). V was shortened by 4 bases and J by 1 base, with 9 bases between the two germline ends. This CDR3 contains 13 residues. Germline V CDR1 and CDR2: SGHRS, YFSETQ. CDR3 in amino acids: CASSGEASYEQYF. The DNA of the CDR3 is TGCGCCAGCAGCGGGGAGGCGTCCTACGAGCAGTACTTC.

The chain couples TRBV7-9 to TRBJ2-1, with D maybe TRBD1 (6 bases). This CDR3 has 12 amino acids. In germline, CDR1 is SEHNR, CDR2 FQNEAQ (reference sequence). The germline V and J ends were trimmed by 4 bases and 10 bases, with 11 bases remaining between them. The CDR3 nucleotides read TGTGCCAGCAGCTCAGACAGGCCAGAGCAGTTCTTC. Amino acid sequence: CASSSDRPEQFF. Together with reference TRBV7-9 and TRBJ2-1, the CDR3 gives the full variable domain: DTGVSQNPRHKITKRGQNVTFRCDPISEHNRLYWYRQTLGQGPEFLTYFQNEAQLEKSRLLSDRFSAERPKGSFSTLEIQRTEQGDSAMYLCASSSDRPEQFFGPGTRLTVL.

V and J are TRBV5-5 and TRBJ1-5; D call uncertain. The CDR3 is made up of 15 amino acids. CDR1 and CDR2 (germline): SGHKS, YYEKEE (reference sequence). Trimming shortened V by 3 bases and J by 6 bases, and 16 bases separated the two germline ends. CDR3 sequence reads: CASSSGFEGLQPQHF. The DNA for the CDR3 is TGTGCCAGCAGCTCAGGATTTGAGGGTCTTCAGCCCCAGCATTTT.

The chain uses TRBV7-2 and TRBJ2-1; D gene unclear. The CDR3 extends over 16 amino acids. CDR1 is SGHTA, CDR2 FQGNSA, per germline. Trimming took 3 bases from V and 4 from J, leaving 16 bases between them. The CDR3, as DNA: TGTGCCAGCAGCTTCTCTGCGGTCGGAGCTTACAATGAGCAGTTCTTC. Encoded protein: CASSFSAVGAYNEQFF.

V gene TRBV5-4 combines with J gene TRBJ2-5; D ambiguous. This CDR3 region has 13 residues. Germline CDR1 reads SGHNT; CDR2 reads YYREEE (reference sequence). Deletions cut 4 bases from V and 5 bases from J, with 12 bases between. The CDR3 sequence: CASSPQRAETQYF. In DNA form, the CDR3 reads TGTGCCAGCAGCCCCCAGAGAGCGGAGACCCAGTACTTC. The full variable domain, in which reference TRBV5-4 and TRBJ2-5 provide the parts outside the CDR3, is ETGVTQSPTHLIKTRGQQVTLRCSSQSGHNTVSWYQQALGQGPQFIFQYYREEENGRGNFPPRFSGLQFPNYSSELNVNALELDDSALYLCASSPQRAETQYFGPGTRLLVL.

The CDR3 bases are TGTGCCAGCAGTTGGCGGGGGGGAAAACTGTTTTTT. Protein product: CASSWRGGKLFF. The J gene is TRBJ1-4, the V gene TRBV28; possibly TRBD1 for D (5 bases). The germline V gene encodes CDR1 MDHEN and CDR2 SYDVKM. This CDR3 comprises 12 residues. Trimming left V 4 bases short and J 10 bases short, with 10 bases between.

The chain recombines TRBV28 with TRBJ2-3; D not resolved. Trimming removed 2 bases at V and 0 bases at J, with 9 bases between. CDR3 length: 15 amino acids. The germline V gene has CDR1 MDHEN and CDR2 SYDVKM. The DNA for the CDR3 is TGTGCCAGCAGTTTAGTGCCCAGTAGCACAGATACGCAGTATTTT. It yields the protein CASSLVPSSTDTQYF.

The chain recombines TRBV9 with TRBJ1-1, with 7 bases fitting TRBD1. CDR1 is SGDLS, CDR2 YYNGEE, per germline. There are 13 residues in the CDR3. With V trimmed by 0 bases and J by 11 bases, 7 bases remained unmatched. CDR3 in amino acids: CASSVAGDRSAFF. The CDR3 DNA reads TGTGCCAGCAGCGTAGCGGGGGACAGATCGGCTTTCTTT.

There are a few counts of this clone. This chain uses TRBV9 with TRBJ1-1, with a weak D call TRBD1 (5 bases). Per germline, CDR1 SGDLS and CDR2 YYNGEE. The CDR3 length is 14 residues. Trimming stripped 0 bases from V and 3 bases from J, with 9 bases between. The CDR3 DNA follows: TGTGCCAGCAGCGTAGTGCGGGGGGACACTGAAGCTTTCTTT. Protein: CASSVVRGDTEAFF.

This clone was picked up one time. The chain is built from TRBV7-3 and TRBJ2-7; tentatively, D is TRBD2 (5 bases). CDR1 SGHTA and CDR2 FQGTGA come from the germline V gene. V shed 6 bases and J shed 5 bases, with 8 bases lying between them. CDR3 size: 11 residues. The CDR3 spells CASRDGDEQYF. CDR3 DNA sequence: TGTGCCAGCAGGGACGGGGACGAGCAGTACTTC.

For the CDR3, the DNA is TGTGCCAGCAGTTCCACGGGACTAGCGACGCACACAGATACGCAGTATTTT. This translates into CASSSTGLATHTDTQYF. V gene TRBV28 combines with J gene TRBJ2-3; 10 nucleotides match TRBD2. This CDR3 spans 17 amino acids. V dropped 4 bases and J dropped 2; count of bases not matched to a gene: 9. Germline-derived CDR1 and CDR2 are MDHEN and SYDVKM. The variable domain in full, completed from reference TRBV28 and TRBJ2-3, reads DVKVTQSSRYLVKRTGEKVFLECVQDMDHENMFWYRQDPGLGLRLIYFSYDVKMKEKGDIPEGYSVSREKKERFSLILESASTNQTSMYLCASSSTGLATHTDTQYFGPGTRLTVL.

CDR3 sequence: CAGNWRQDFNTEAFF. In nucleotides, the CDR3 is TGTGCCGGTAATTGGCGACAGGACTTTAACACTGAAGCTTTCTTT. The rearrangement uses TRBV13 and TRBJ1-1; a weak D match, TRBD1 (6 bases). Germline CDR1 reads PRHDT; CDR2 reads FYEKMQ (reference sequence). V lost 11 bases and J 2 bases, leaving 21 bases between the germline ends. The CDR3 runs 15 residues.